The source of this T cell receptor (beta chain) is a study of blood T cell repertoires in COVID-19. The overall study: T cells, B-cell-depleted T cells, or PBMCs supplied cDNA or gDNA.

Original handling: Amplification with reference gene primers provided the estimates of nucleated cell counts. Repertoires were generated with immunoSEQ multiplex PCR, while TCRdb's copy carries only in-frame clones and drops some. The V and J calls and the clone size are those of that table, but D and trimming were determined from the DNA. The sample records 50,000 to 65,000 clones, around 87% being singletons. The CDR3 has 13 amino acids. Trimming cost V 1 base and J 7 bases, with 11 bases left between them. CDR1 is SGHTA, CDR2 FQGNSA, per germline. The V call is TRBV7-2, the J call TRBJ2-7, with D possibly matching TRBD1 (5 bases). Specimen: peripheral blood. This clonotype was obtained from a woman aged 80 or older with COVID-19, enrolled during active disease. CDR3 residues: CASSLGGLSEQYF. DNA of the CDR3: TGTGCCAGCAGCTTAGGGGGCCTCTCGGAGCAGTACTTC.